This TCR beta chain appears in the sequencing data of a study of blood T cell repertoires in COVID-19. At the level of the study: Material from acute and convalescent COVID-19 was sourced from the United States, Italy and Spain.

Source study methods: Amplified reference gene primers provided the basis for estimating nucleated cell counts. Here immunoSEQ multiplex PCR was the method, and the copy in TCRdb shows in-frame clones only, minus some. V, J and clone size derive from that table, while D and trimming were established from the DNA sequence. The top ten hold 1.5% of the sample, which has around 120,000 clones, 85% to 90% seen once. V was pared by 5 bases and J by 7 bases, with 33 bases between. The CDR3 covers 20 residues. In germline, CDR1 is LNHDA, CDR2 SQIVND (reference sequence). Sequenced material: peripheral blood. This chain uses TRBV19 with TRBJ2-1; D is perhaps TRBD2 (6 bases). The TCR was taken from a human donor in a cohort sampled during active COVID-19. The CDR3 nucleotides read TGTGCCAGTAGTGATGGGAGGCTAGGTGGTTCGGTTCGGAGGGCGAATGAGCAGTTCTTC. It encodes CASSDGRLGGSVRRANEQFF.